Following are 32 T cell receptor beta chains from one sample sequenced in a study of blood T cell repertoires in COVID-19. The repertoire was sequenced with immunoSEQ multiplex PCR; TCRdb's copy has only in-frame clones and lacks some. The sample includes about 110,000 clones, approximately 88% seen only once; the top ten take under 3%. The specimen sequenced was peripheral blood. Receptors originate from a human donor in a cohort sampled during active COVID-19.

The gene calls are TRBV30 and TRBJ2-7; 9 bases match TRBD2. This CDR3 has 13 amino acids. In germline, CDR1 is GTSNPN, CDR2 SVGIG (reference sequence). The ends lost 5 bases at V and 2 bases at J; junction bases unmatched: 4. The CDR3: CAWERGEAYEQYF. The CDR3 nucleotides read TGTGCCTGGGAGCGGGGGGAAGCCTACGAGCAGTACTTC.

The chain joins TRBV18 to TRBJ2-7; possible D gene TRBD2, 5 bases. The CDR3 sequence is 13 residues long. V lost 2 bases, J lost 6 bases, and 11 bases lay in between. Germline V CDR1 and CDR2: KGHSH, LQKENI. CDR3 loop: CASSPAGEGEQYF. The CDR3 DNA reads as TGTGCCAGCTCACCAGCGGGTGAAGGCGAGCAGTACTTC. Filled out from reference TRBV18 and TRBJ2-7, the complete variable domain reads NAGVMQNPRHLVRRRGQEARLRCSPMKGHSHVYWYRQLPEEGLKFMVYLQKENIIDESGMPKERFSAEFPKEGPSILRIQQVVRGDSAAYFCASSPAGEGEQYFGPGTRLTVT.

This chain links TRBV18 with TRBJ2-7; no definite D call. This CDR3 is built from 13 residues. The V end lost 3 bases, the J end lost 2 bases, and 8 bases lay between the germline ends. The germline CDR1 and CDR2 sequences are KGHSH and LQKENI. The CDR3 protein is CASSPAQAYEQYF. In nucleotides, the CDR3 is TGTGCCAGCTCACCGGCGCAGGCCTACGAGCAGTACTTC.

This sequence joins TRBV9 and TRBJ1-1; 12 bases agree with TRBD1. The CDR3 covers 15 residues. Germline V gene data show CDR1 as SGDLS and CDR2 as YYNGEE. J gave up 4 bases and V 3 bases, and 4 bases lay outside the gene matches. The CDR3 nucleotides read TGTGCCAGCAGCGCCCGGGACAGGGGGCCCACTGAAGCTTTCTTT. Residues: CASSARDRGPTEAFF.

V gene TRBV4-1 combines with J gene TRBJ2-5; 14 nucleotides agree with TRBD2. This CDR3 spans 19 amino acids. Per the germline V gene, CDR1 is MGHRA and CDR2 is YSYEKL. Trimming cost V 0 bases and J 5 bases; bases outside gene matches: 11. CDR3 residues: CASSQDGVTSGGELETQYF. CDR3 DNA: TGCGCCAGCAGCCAAGATGGGGTGACTAGCGGGGGGGAGCTTGAGACCCAGTACTTC.

CDR3 DNA: TGTGCCAGCAGTGACGGGGACGGGAGCGGAAACAATGAGCAGTTCTTC. It codes for CASSDGDGSGNNEQFF. The chain recombines TRBV6-4 with TRBJ2-1; D might be TRBD2 (6 bases). CDR1 and CDR2 (germline): MRHNA, SNTAGT. Trimming took 2 bases from V and 5 from J, leaving 16 bases between them. The CDR3 is made up of 16 amino acids.

This clone was found once. The genes are TRBV19 and TRBJ2-1, with D possibly being TRBD2 (6 bases). This CDR3 is built from 14 residues. V lost 4 bases to trimming and J lost 5 bases, with 12 bases between them. Germline V gene lookup returns CDR1 LNHDA and CDR2 SQIVND (reference sequence). CDR3: CASSNGGDHNEQFF. CDR3 nucleotides: TGTGCCAGTAGTAACGGCGGGGACCACAATGAGCAGTTCTTC.

This chain links TRBV27 with TRBJ2-1; 15 positions match TRBD2. In germline, CDR1 is MNHEY, CDR2 SMNVEV (reference sequence). With V trimmed by 3 bases and J by 6 bases, 18 bases remained unmatched. The CDR3 runs 21 residues. CDR3: CASSFPPPGLAGGPYGNEQFF. CDR3 in DNA: TGTGCCAGCAGTTTCCCACCCCCCGGACTAGCGGGAGGGCCCTACGGCAATGAGCAGTTCTTC.

The DNA for the CDR3 is TGCGCCAGCAGCTTGCCCCTTGACCAGGTTAACTATGGCTACACCTTC. Translated: CASSLPLDQVNYGYTF. V gene TRBV5-1 combines with J gene TRBJ1-2; D call uncertain. CDR3 length equals 16 residues. Germline-derived CDR1 and CDR2 are SGHRS and YFSETQ. V gave up 1 base and J gave up 1 base, with 14 bases separating them. Complete variable domain (other parts from reference TRBV5-1 and TRBJ1-2): KAGVTQTPRYLIKTRGQQVTLSCSPISGHRSVSWYQQTPGQGLQFLFEYFSETQRNKGNFPGRFSGRQFSNSRSEMNVSTLELGDSALYLCASSLPLDQVNYGYTFGSGTRLTVV.

This chain uses TRBV14 with TRBJ1-3; D is ambiguous. Germline V gives CDR1 SGHDN, CDR2 FVKESK. CDR3 size: 12 residues. V was shortened by 4 bases and J by 5 bases, with 6 bases between the two germline ends. CDR3 region: CASSPSRNTIYF. The CDR3 coding sequence is TGTGCCAGCAGCCCATCCCGAAACACCATATATTTT.

Only one count was recorded for this clone. The chain joins TRBV20-1 to TRBJ2-3; no firm D call. The CDR3 sequence is 10 residues long. The ends were cut back, 5 bases at V and 6 bases at J, with 6 bases in the middle. Germline CDR1 is DFQATT and CDR2 is SNEGSKA (reference sequence). CDR3 sequence: CSASRDTQYF. CDR3 sequence (DNA): TGCAGTGCTTCTAGGGATACGCAGTATTTT.

The rearrangement joins TRBV20-1 to TRBJ1-5; D call uncertain. The CDR3 length is 11 residues. V was pared by 1 base and J by 11 bases, with 9 bases between. Germline V gene sequence: CDR1 DFQATT, CDR2 SNEGSKA (reference sequence). The CDR3 bases are TGCAGTGCTAGAGTGGATCGGGCCCAGCATTTT. Encoded protein: CSARVDRAQHF.

This rearrangement joins TRBV4-2 to TRBJ2-5; 16 nucleotides match TRBD2. Germline values: CDR1 LGHNA, CDR2 YNFKEQ. V trimming: 3 bases; J trimming: 2 bases; junction bases outside the gene matches: 12. The CDR3 has 20 residues. DNA of the CDR3: TGTGCCAGCAGCCAGGACCCCGGGACTAGCGGGGGGGACCCTCAAGAGACCCAGTACTTC. Translated: CASSQDPGTSGGDPQETQYF.

The chain carries TRBV4-1 and TRBJ2-4; 8 nucleotides align to TRBD2. Germline lookup yields CDR1 MGHRA and CDR2 YSYEKL. There are 15 residues in the CDR3. Trimming at V came to 0 bases and at J to 6 bases, leaving 4 bases not matched to a gene. CDR3 region: CASSQETSVLNIQYF. CDR3 nucleotide sequence: TGCGCCAGCAGCCAAGAGACTAGCGTCTTAAACATTCAGTACTTC.

The genes are TRBV7-3 and TRBJ2-1; D remains unclear. This CDR3 has 13 amino acids. The germline V and J ends were trimmed by 2 bases and 7 bases, with 9 bases remaining between them. Looked up from germline, CDR1 is SGHTA and CDR2 is FQGTGA. The CDR3 coding sequence is TGTGCCAGCAGCTTAGTGTCTGTTAATGAGCAGTTCTTC. Protein product: CASSLVSVNEQFF.

The gene calls are TRBV5-6 and TRBJ2-2, with D tentatively TRBD1 (6 bases). The V end was cut by 0 bases, the J end by 3 bases, with 9 bases between. CDR1 is SGHDT and CDR2 is YYEEEE in the germline V gene. CDR3 length: 15 amino acids. CDR3 amino acids: CASSLGGPYTGELFF. Here the CDR3 DNA reads TGTGCCAGCAGCTTGGGGGGGCCCTACACCGGGGAGCTGTTTTTT.

This CDR3 is CASKGQYNQPQHF. CDR3 nucleotides: TGTGCCAGCAAGGGGCAGTACAATCAGCCCCAGCATTTT. The chain employs TRBV6-5 and TRBJ1-5, with D perhaps TRBD1 (5 bases). Germline V gene sequence: CDR1 MNHEY, CDR2 SVGAGI. Trimming pared 7 bases from V and 3 bases from J, leaving 10 bases between. The CDR3 covers 13 residues.

The rearrangement uses TRBV6-5 and TRBJ2-5, with 7 bases fitting TRBD1. Germline CDR1 reads MNHEY; CDR2 reads SVGAGI. The J segment lost 4 bases and the V segment lost 5 bases, leaving 7 bases of the junction unmatched. CDR3 length: 14 residues. The CDR3 is CASSLRTGRETQYF. DNA of the CDR3: TGTGCCAGCAGTCTTCGGACAGGTAGAGAGACCCAGTACTTC.

The genes are TRBV9 and TRBJ1-5, with TRBD1 matching over 7 bases. The germline V gene has CDR1 SGDLS and CDR2 YYNGEE. The CDR3 is 15 residues long. The V and J ends lost 3 bases and 0 bases, in that order; junction bases with no gene match: 3. CDR3 sequence reads: CASSETGSSNQPQHF. The CDR3, as DNA: TGTGCCAGCAGCGAGACAGGGAGTAGCAATCAGCCCCAGCATTTT.

The chain recombines TRBV18 with TRBJ1-5; a weak D match, TRBD1 (5 bases). The germline V and J ends were trimmed by 1 base and 5 bases, with 15 bases remaining between them. In germline, CDR1 is KGHSH, CDR2 LQKENI. This CDR3 has 16 residues. CDR3 in DNA: TGTGCCAGCTCACCACAGGGGACTGGGACCGATCAGCCCCAGCATTTT. It translates to CASSPQGTGTDQPQHF. Together with reference TRBV18 and TRBJ1-5, the CDR3 gives the full variable domain: NAGVMQNPRHLVRRRGQEARLRCSPMKGHSHVYWYRQLPEEGLKFMVYLQKENIIDESGMPKERFSAEFPKEGPSILRIQQVVRGDSAAYFCASSPQGTGTDQPQHFGDGTRLSIL.

The chain carries TRBV10-3 and TRBJ2-1; 10 bases line up with TRBD2. Germline trimming cut 8 bases from V and 6 bases from J; bases unmatched to any gene: 4. Germline lookup yields CDR1 ENHRY and CDR2 SYGVKD. CDR3 length equals 13 residues. This CDR3 is CAIEAGGLNEQFF. The CDR3 DNA follows: TGTGCCATCGAAGCGGGGGGGCTCAATGAGCAGTTCTTC.

This rearrangement joins TRBV27 to TRBJ2-1; 14 bases line up with TRBD2. Germline trimming cut 2 bases from V and 8 bases from J; bases unmatched to any gene: 5. The CDR3 loop spans 16 amino acids. Germline CDR1 MNHEY, CDR2 SMNVEV (reference sequence). As DNA, the CDR3 is TGTGCCAGCAGTTTACGGCCGACTAGCGGGAGGGATGAGCAGTTCTTC. Translated, it gives CASSLRPTSGRDEQFF.

The CDR3: CASSSNHRGAFF. The CDR3 nucleotides are TGTGCCAGCAGTTCTAACCACAGGGGAGCTTTCTTT. V and J are TRBV12-3 or TRBV12-4 and TRBJ1-1; 7 bases line up with TRBD1. The CDR3 has 12 amino acids. With 4 bases clipped from V and 10 bases from J, the junction kept 6 bases outside the gene matches.

J is TRBJ2-1 and V is TRBV7-9; 12 nucleotides agree with TRBD2. With V trimmed by 7 bases and J by 5 bases, 6 bases remained unmatched. The CDR3 covers 15 residues. Germline V gene lookup returns CDR1 SEHNR and CDR2 FQNEAQ (reference sequence). The CDR3 protein is CASTLAGGRNNEQFF. Here the CDR3 DNA reads TGTGCCAGCACCCTAGCGGGAGGGAGGAACAATGAGCAGTTCTTC.

The rearrangement links TRBV6-4 to TRBJ1-1; tentative D call: TRBD1 (5 bases). Germline CDR1 reads MRHNA; CDR2 reads SNTAGT. This CDR3 has 15 amino acids. V was cut by 7 bases and J by 1 base, with 16 bases left in between. The CDR3 sequence: CASTPTADWNTEAFF. CDR3 DNA sequence: TGTGCCAGCACCCCGACAGCTGATTGGAACACTGAAGCTTTCTTT.

The chain uses TRBV28 and TRBJ1-4; a weak D match, TRBD1 (5 bases). Trimming took 6 bases from V and 8 from J, leaving 19 bases between them. Germline CDR1 reads MDHEN; CDR2 reads SYDVKM. This CDR3 region has 15 residues. CDR3 coding DNA: TGTGCCAGCAGATCAACCCCCCCTTACAGGGAAAAACTGTTTTTT. Protein product: CASRSTPPYREKLFF.

The chain uses TRBV9 and TRBJ2-5; 8 bases are a match to TRBD1. J gave up 2 bases and V 3 bases, and 9 bases lay outside the gene matches. The CDR3 has 16 residues. CDR1 and CDR2 from the germline V gene are SGDLS and YYNGEE. CDR3 protein: CASSEGTGPLQETQYF. For the CDR3, the DNA is TGTGCCAGCAGCGAAGGGACAGGCCCCCTTCAAGAGACCCAGTACTTC.

This chain uses TRBV19 with TRBJ1-2; 8 nucleotides match TRBD1. The trim removed 7 bases at V and 1 base at J, leaving 5 bases unmatched. The CDR3 runs 14 residues. CDR1 is LNHDA, CDR2 SQIVND, per germline (reference sequence). The CDR3 nucleotides are TGTGCCAGTAATCGGGACAGGAGTAACTATGGCTACACCTTC. This translates into CASNRDRSNYGYTF.

This clone came up once. The chain employs TRBV2 and TRBJ1-2; TRBD1 matches at 7 bases. The CDR3 consists of 15 residues. Germline CDR1 and CDR2: SNHLY and FYNNEI. J was trimmed by 2 bases and V by 4 bases; bases with no gene match: 7. The CDR3 nucleotides are TGTGCCAGCAGTGGACCGGGACAGATCAACTATGGCTACACCTTC. Its protein is CASSGPGQINYGYTF.

The table lists this clone with a count of one. V gene TRBV19 combines with J gene TRBJ2-3; 7 positions agree with TRBD2. J gave up 5 bases and V 5 bases, and 4 bases lay outside the gene matches. Germline CDR1 and CDR2: LNHDA and SQIVND (reference sequence). The CDR3 totals 13 residues. For the CDR3, the DNA is TGTGCCAGTAGTCCGGGGGGTATAGATACGCAGTATTTT. This translates into CASSPGGIDTQYF.

The chain employs TRBV6-5 and TRBJ2-2; 11 nucleotides agree with TRBD1. Germline V gene data show CDR1 as MNHEY and CDR2 as SVGAGI. V was pared by 6 bases and J by 4 bases, with 1 base of the junction left unmatched. The CDR3 covers 14 residues. CDR3 nucleotide sequence: TGTGCCAGCAGAGGACAGGGGGCCACCGGGGAGCTGTTTTTT. This sequence encodes CASRGQGATGELFF.

This chain links TRBV5-1 with TRBJ1-4; 7 positions agree with TRBD1. CDR3 length: 15 residues. V trimming: 1 base; J trimming: 5 bases; junction bases outside the gene matches: 5. Germline V lookup: CDR1 SGHRS, CDR2 YFSETQ. DNA for the CDR3: TGCGCCAGCAGCTTGACGACAGGGATAAATGAAAAACTGTTTTTT. It codes for CASSLTTGINEKLFF.